The clone carrying this T cell receptor beta chain has just a few counts. Antigen specificity is unknown. Germline CDR1 is SGHRS and CDR2 is YFSETQ. Trimming removed 1 base at V and 2 bases at J, with 4 bases between. CDR3 size: 14 residues. These data come from a study of beta chain features in type 1 diabetes. What was sequenced were expressed TCRB transcripts, since all of the isolated RNA had been reverse transcribed. Clones were sequenced by immunoSEQ multiplex PCR, and TCRdb holds only the in-frame ones, with some missing. Of roughly 370,000 clones in the sample, around 14% were seen once. General study results and limits: Researchers reported that naive, central memory and Treg TCRB repertoires appeared more similar in patients than in healthy donors.

This clonotype originated in a young man in good health. Sequenced: naive CD4+ T cells from blood. The chain recombines TRBV5-1 with TRBJ2-6; D remains ambiguous. DNA of the CDR3: TGCGCCAGCAGCTTGACGCCTGGGGCCAACGTCCTGACTTTC. It specifies CASSLTPGANVLTF.